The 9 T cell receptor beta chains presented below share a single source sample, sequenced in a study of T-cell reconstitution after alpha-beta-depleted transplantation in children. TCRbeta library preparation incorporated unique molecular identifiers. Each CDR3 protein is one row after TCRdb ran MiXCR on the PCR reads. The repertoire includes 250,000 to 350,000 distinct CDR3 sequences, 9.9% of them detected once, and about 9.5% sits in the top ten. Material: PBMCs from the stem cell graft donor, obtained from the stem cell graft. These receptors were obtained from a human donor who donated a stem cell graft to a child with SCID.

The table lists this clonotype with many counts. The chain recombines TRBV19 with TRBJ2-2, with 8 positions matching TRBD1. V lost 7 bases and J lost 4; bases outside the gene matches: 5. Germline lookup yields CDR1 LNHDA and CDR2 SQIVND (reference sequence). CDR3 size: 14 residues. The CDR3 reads CASKDRVGTGELFF. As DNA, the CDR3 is TGTGCCAGTAAGGACAGGGTGGGCACCGGGGAGCTGTTTTTT. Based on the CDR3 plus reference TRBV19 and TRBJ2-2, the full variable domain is DGGITQSPKYLFRKEGQNVTLSCEQNLNHDAMYWYRQDPGQGLRLIYYSQIVNDFQKGDIAEGYSVSREKKESFPLTVTSAQKNPTAFYLCASKDRVGTGELFFGEGSRLTVL.

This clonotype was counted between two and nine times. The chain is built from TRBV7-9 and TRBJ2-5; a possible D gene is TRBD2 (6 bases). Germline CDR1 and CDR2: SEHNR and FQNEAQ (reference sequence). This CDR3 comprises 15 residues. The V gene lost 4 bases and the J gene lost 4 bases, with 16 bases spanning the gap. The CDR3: CASSSPAGLGETQYF. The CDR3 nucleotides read TGTGCCAGCAGCTCGCCGGCGGGGCTCGGAGAGACCCAGTACTTC.

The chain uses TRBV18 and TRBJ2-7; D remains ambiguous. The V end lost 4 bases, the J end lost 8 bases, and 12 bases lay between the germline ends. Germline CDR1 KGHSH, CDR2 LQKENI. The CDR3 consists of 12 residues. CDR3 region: CASSRSLGKQYF. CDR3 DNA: TGTGCCAGCTCACGATCTCTGGGGAAGCAGTACTTC.

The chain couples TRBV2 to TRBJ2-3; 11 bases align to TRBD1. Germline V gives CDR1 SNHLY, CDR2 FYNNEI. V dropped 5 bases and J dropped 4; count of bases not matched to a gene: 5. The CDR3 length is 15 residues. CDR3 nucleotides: TGTGCCAGCAGTAAGGGACAGGGGGAATCAGATACGCAGTATTTT. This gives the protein CASSKGQGESDTQYF.

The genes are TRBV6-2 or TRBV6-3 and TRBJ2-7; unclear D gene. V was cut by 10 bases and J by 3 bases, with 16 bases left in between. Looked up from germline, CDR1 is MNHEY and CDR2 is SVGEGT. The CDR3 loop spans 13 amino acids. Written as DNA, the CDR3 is TGTGCCACCCAGCCAGGAATTGACTACGAGCAGTACTTC. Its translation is CATQPGIDYEQYF.

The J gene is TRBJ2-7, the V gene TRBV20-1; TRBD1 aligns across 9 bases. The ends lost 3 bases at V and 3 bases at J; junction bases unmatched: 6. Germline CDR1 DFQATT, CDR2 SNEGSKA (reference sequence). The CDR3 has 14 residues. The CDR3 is CSASSSGQGYEQYF. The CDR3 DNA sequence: TGCAGTGCTAGTAGTTCGGGACAGGGCTACGAGCAGTACTTC.

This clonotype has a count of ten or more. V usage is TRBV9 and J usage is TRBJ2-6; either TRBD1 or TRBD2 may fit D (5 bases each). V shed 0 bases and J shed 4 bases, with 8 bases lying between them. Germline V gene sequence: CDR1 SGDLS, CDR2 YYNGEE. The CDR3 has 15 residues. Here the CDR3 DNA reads TGTGCCAGCAGCGTAGGGGGGTCAGGGGCCAACGTCCTGACTTTC. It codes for CASSVGGSGANVLTF.

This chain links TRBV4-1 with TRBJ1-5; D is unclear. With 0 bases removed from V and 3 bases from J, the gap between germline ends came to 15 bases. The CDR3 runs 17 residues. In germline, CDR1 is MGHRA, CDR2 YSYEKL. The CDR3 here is CASSQEGNANNNQPQHF. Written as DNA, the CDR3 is TGCGCCAGCAGCCAAGAAGGAAACGCAAATAACAATCAGCCCCAGCATTTT.

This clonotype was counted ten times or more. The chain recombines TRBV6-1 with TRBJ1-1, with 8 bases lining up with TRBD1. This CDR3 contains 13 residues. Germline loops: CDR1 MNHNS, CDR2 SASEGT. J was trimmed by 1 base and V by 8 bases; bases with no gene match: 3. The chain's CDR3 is CASWGTGNTEAFF. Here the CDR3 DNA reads TGTGCCAGCTGGGGGACAGGGAACACTGAAGCTTTCTTT.